This TCR beta chain was retrieved from a study of blood T cell repertoires in COVID-19. About the research overall: PBMCs, B-cell-depleted T cells, or T cells were the source of the cDNA or gDNA that made up the material.

Original methodology: Amplification with reference gene primers provided the estimates of nucleated cell counts. Assay used: immunoSEQ multiplex PCR; TCRdb lists only in-frame clones, some missing. The V and J calls and clone size come from that table; D and trimming were worked out from the DNA. Of about 68,000 clones listed, roughly 83% are singletons. The V end lost 2 bases, the J end lost 1 base, and 10 bases lay between the germline ends. The CDR3 covers 14 residues. Germline V gene data show CDR1 as SGHRS and CDR2 as YFSETQ. Sequenced sample: peripheral blood. The receptor was isolated from a man over 45 with active COVID-19. The V and J genes are TRBV5-1 and TRBJ2-7, with D possibly matching TRBD2 (6 bases). CDR3: CASSFTGTSYEQYF. The DNA for the CDR3 is TGCGCCAGCAGCTTCACCGGGACTTCCTACGAGCAGTACTTC.